This TCR beta chain was documented in a study of CXCR3-negative and CXCR3-positive naive CD8 T cells. The study's findings and limits: Naive CXCR3-negative and CXCR3-positive cells had similar TRBV-TRBJ usage; memory differed.

UMI-tagged TRB cDNA libraries were built via 5' RACE. TCRdb processed the 5' RACE reads again and assigns one entry to each CDR3 protein, with no DNA. The data include about 39,000 distinct CDR3 sequences; the top ten clones carry more than 7.5%. This clonotype is classed as medium-sized by frequency. Antigen unknown. Germline V gene lookup returns CDR1 MNHEY and CDR2 SMNVEV (reference sequence). The CDR3 extends over 17 amino acids. The sample comprised memory CD8+ T cells from blood. This TCR was sampled from a human donor in good health. Some clones in this sample may be carry-over from other donors' samples. The genes are TRBV27 and TRBJ1-1; no DNA is available, so the TRBD1 call from TCRdb remains unchecked. The CDR3 reads CASSSDRGKRMNTEAFF.